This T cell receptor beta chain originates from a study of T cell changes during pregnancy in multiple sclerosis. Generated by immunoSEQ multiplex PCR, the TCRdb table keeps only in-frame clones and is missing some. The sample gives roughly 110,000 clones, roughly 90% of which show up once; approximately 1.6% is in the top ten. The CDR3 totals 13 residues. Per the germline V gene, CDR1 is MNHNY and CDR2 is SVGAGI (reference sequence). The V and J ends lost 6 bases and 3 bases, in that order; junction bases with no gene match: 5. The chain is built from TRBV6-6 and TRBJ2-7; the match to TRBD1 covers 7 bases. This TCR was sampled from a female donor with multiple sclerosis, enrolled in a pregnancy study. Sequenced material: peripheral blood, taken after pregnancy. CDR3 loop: CASSGTEDYEQYF. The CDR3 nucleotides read TGTGCCAGCAGCGGGACAGAAGACTACGAGCAGTACTTC.